Listed here is a single TCR beta chain. Noted treatment: preoperative locoregional IRX-2 cytokine immunotherapy. Preoperative locoregional IRX-2 cytokine immunotherapy was tested in the phase Ib source study. This sample is drawn from a study of preoperative IRX-2 immunotherapy in early breast cancer. The V gene lost 5 bases and the J gene lost 8 bases, with 19 bases spanning the gap. CDR3 length equals 15 residues. CDR1 is LGHNT and CDR2 is FRNRAP in the germline V gene. The assay was immunoSEQ multiplex PCR, and TCRdb's table has in-frame clones only and misses some. Among tens of thousands of clones listed, about four fifths were seen once.

This sample comprised lymph node tissue, obtained before IRX-2 immunotherapy. The sequence came from a human donor with breast cancer. The genes are TRBV12-5 and TRBJ2-1; the D gene could be TRBD1 or TRBD2 (6 bases each). CDR3 sequence: CASGRGGLGGDEQFF. The CDR3 nucleotides are TGTGCTAGTGGTCGAGGGGGTCTCGGAGGGGATGAGCAGTTCTTC.